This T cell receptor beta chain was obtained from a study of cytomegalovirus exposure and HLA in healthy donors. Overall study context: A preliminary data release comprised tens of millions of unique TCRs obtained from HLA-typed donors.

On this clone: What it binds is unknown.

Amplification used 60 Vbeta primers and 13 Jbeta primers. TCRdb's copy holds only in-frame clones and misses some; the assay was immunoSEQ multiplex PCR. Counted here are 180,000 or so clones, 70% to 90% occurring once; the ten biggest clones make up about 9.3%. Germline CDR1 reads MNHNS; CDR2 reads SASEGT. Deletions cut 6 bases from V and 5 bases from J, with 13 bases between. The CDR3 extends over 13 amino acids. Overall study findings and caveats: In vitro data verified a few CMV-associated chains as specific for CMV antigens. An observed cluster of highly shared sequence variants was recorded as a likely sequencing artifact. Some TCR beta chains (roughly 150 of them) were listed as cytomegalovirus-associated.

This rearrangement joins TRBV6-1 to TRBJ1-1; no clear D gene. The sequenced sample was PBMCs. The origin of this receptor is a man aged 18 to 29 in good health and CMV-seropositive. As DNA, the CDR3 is TGTGCCAGCAGATACCAGGATGGGACTGAAGCTTTCTTT. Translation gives CASRYQDGTEAFF.